A selection of T cell receptor beta chains follows, all from one sample in a study of Graves' ophthalmopathy and Graves' hyperthyroidism. One entry per CDR3 protein results from TCRdb running MiXCR on the multiplex PCR reads. The sample carries 200,000 to 300,000 distinct CDR3 sequences, around 50% recorded once. What was sequenced was peripheral blood. The receptor set was obtained from an adult man with Graves' ophthalmopathy. Both conserved end residues are part of each CDR3. A D gene is named only where the DNA matches it firmly. Clone size is given for some rows only: seen once, a few or many times, or a class if the clone is expanded.

clone_size: few; v_call: TRBV29-1; j_call: TRBJ2-7; d_call: -; cdr3_nt: TGCAGCGTTGTTAGGGGCACCTACGAGCAGTACTTC; cdr3_aa: CSVVRGTYEQYF
clone_size: -; v_call: TRBV11-2; j_call: TRBJ2-7; d_call: TRBD2; cdr3_nt: TGTGCCAGCAGCTTAGGTCTAGCGGGAGGTTACGAGCAGTACTTC; cdr3_aa: CASSLGLAGGYEQYF
clone_size: -; v_call: TRBV5-1; j_call: TRBJ1-1; d_call: -; cdr3_nt: TGCGCCAGCAGCTTCGGACAGCCTAACACTGAAGCTTTCTTT; cdr3_aa: CASSFGQPNTEAFF
clone_size: -; v_call: TRBV20-1; j_call: TRBJ2-6; d_call: -; cdr3_nt: TGCAGTGCTAGAGGAGGGGCTGGGGCCAACGTCCTGACTTTC; cdr3_aa: CSARGGAGANVLTF
clone_size: -; v_call: TRBV29-1; j_call: TRBJ1-4; d_call: TRBD1; cdr3_nt: TGCAGCGTTGGAGACAGGGGGACTAATGAAAAACTGTTTTTT; cdr3_aa: CSVGDRGTNEKLFF
clone_size: -; v_call: TRBV6-5; j_call: TRBJ2-5; d_call: -; cdr3_nt: TGTGCCAGTACCCAGGGGGAGGGGACCCAGTACTTC; cdr3_aa: CASTQGEGTQYF
clone_size: -; v_call: TRBV7-9; j_call: TRBJ1-4; d_call: -; cdr3_nt: TGTGCCAGCAGCATCGGTACAGTGGAGAATGAAAAACTGTTTTTT; cdr3_aa: CASSIGTVENEKLFF
clone_size: -; v_call: TRBV12-3/TRBV12-4; j_call: TRBJ1-2; d_call: -; cdr3_nt: TGTGCCAGCAGTTTGGCGCCGGGGGGTTCCGGCGGCTACACCTTC; cdr3_aa: CASSLAPGGSGGYTF
clone_size: few; v_call: TRBV2; j_call: TRBJ2-6; d_call: -; cdr3_nt: TGTGCCAGCAAGCAGGGAAGGTTCTCTGGGGCCAACGTCCTGACTTTC; cdr3_aa: CASKQGRFSGANVLTF
clone_size: -; v_call: TRBV6-1; j_call: TRBJ1-2; d_call: TRBD1; cdr3_nt: TGTGCCAGCAGGACAGGGTCTGGGGATGGCTACACCTTC; cdr3_aa: CASRTGSGDGYTF
clone_size: -; v_call: TRBV2; j_call: TRBJ2-5; d_call: -; cdr3_nt: TGTGCCAGCAGTGTGGAGACAGGTCCTCGGGGGACCCAGTACTTC; cdr3_aa: CASSVETGPRGTQYF
clone_size: once; v_call: TRBV28; j_call: TRBJ1-5; d_call: -; cdr3_nt: TGTGCCAGCAGTCCTCTCCAGGGAGGCAATCAGCCCCAGCATTTT; cdr3_aa: CASSPLQGGNQPQHF
clone_size: -; v_call: TRBV2; j_call: TRBJ1-5; d_call: -; cdr3_nt: TGTGCCAGCAGCTATCTAGCGGTCCGGGAGACCCAGCATTTT; cdr3_aa: CASSYLAVRETQHF
clone_size: -; v_call: TRBV9; j_call: TRBJ2-7; d_call: -; cdr3_nt: TGCGCCAGCAGTGAGCCTGCGGGCTTGTTCCACGAGCAGTACTTC; cdr3_aa: CASSEPAGLFHEQYF
clone_size: once; v_call: TRBV7-9; j_call: TRBJ1-2; d_call: TRBD1; cdr3_nt: TGTGCCAGCAGCCCACGGGACAGGGAAGGCCACACCTTC; cdr3_aa: CASSPRDREGHTF
clone_size: few; v_call: TRBV20-1; j_call: TRBJ2-7; d_call: -; cdr3_nt: TGCAGTGCTCATCAGGGTAATTATGCCTACGAGCAGTACTTC; cdr3_aa: CSAHQGNYAYEQYF
clone_size: -; v_call: TRBV7-9; j_call: TRBJ2-2; d_call: TRBD2; cdr3_nt: TGTGCCAGCACCGGGACTAAAAACACCGGGGAGCTGTTTTTT; cdr3_aa: CASTGTKNTGELFF
clone_size: -; v_call: TRBV5-1; j_call: TRBJ2-5; d_call: TRBD2; cdr3_nt: TGCGCCAGTCAAGACCCAGCGGGAGCAGAGACCCAGTACTTC; cdr3_aa: CASQDPAGAETQYF
clone_size: -; v_call: TRBV20-1; j_call: TRBJ1-6; d_call: -; cdr3_nt: TGCAGTGCTAGAGATTTTTTTAACTCACCCCTCCACTTT; cdr3_aa: CSARDFFNSPLHF
clone_size: few; v_call: TRBV2; j_call: TRBJ2-5; d_call: TRBD2; cdr3_nt: TGTGCCAGCAGTTGGGGGGGACTACAAGAGACCCAGTACTTC; cdr3_aa: CASSWGGLQETQYF